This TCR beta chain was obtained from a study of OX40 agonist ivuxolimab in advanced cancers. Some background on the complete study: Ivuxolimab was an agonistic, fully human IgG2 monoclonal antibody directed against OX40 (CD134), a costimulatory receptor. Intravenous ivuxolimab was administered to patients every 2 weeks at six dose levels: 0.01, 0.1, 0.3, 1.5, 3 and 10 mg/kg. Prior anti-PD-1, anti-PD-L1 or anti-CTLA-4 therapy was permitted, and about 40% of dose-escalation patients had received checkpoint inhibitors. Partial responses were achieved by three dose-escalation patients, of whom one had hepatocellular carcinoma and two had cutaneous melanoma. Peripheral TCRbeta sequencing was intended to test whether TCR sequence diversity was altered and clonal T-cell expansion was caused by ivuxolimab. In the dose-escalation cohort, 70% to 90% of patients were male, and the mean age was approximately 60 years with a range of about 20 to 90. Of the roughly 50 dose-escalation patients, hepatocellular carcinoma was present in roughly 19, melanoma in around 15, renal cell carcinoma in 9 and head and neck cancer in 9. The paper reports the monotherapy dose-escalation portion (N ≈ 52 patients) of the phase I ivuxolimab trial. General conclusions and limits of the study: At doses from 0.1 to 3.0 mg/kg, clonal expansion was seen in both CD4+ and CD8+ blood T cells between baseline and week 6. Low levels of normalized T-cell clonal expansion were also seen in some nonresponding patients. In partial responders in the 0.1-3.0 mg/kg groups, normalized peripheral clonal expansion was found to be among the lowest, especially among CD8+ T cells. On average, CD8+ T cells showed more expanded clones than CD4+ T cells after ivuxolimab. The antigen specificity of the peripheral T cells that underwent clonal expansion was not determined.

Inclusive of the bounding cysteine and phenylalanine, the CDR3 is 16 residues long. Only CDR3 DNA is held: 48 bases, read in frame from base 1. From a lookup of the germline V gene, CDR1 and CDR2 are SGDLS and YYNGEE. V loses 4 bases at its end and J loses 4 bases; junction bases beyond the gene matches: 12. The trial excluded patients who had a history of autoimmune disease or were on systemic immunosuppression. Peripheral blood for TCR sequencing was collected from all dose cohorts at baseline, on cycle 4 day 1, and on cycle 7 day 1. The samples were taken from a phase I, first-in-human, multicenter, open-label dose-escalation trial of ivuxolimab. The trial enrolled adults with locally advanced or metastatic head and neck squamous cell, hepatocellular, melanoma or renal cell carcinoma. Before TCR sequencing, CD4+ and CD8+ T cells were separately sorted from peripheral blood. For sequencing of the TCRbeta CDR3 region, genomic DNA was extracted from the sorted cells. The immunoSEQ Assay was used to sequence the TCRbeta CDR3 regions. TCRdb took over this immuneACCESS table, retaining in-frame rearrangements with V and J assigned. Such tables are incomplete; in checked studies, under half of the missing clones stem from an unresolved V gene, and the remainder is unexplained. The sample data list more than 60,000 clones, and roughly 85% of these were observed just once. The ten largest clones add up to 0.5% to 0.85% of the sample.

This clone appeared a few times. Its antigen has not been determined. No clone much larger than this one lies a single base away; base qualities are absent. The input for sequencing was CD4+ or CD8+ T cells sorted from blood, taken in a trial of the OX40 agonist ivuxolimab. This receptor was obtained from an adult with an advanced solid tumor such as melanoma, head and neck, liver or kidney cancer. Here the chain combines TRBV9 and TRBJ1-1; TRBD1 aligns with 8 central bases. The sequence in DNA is TGTGCCAGCAGCCCCCGTCAGGGGGCGAAGTCCACTGAAGCTTTCTTT. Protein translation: CASSPRQGAKSTEAFF.